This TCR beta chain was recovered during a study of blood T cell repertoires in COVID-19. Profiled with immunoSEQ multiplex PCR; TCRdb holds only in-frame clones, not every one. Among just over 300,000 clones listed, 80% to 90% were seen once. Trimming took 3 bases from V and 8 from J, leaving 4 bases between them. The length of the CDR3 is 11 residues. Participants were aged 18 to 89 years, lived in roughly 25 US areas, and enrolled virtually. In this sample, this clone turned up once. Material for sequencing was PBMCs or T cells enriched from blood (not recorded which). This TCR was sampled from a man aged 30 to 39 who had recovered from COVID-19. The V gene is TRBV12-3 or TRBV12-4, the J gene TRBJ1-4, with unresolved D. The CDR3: CASSFGEKLFF. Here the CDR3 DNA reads TGTGCCAGCAGTTTCGGGGAAAAACTGTTTTTT.